This TCR beta chain originates from a study of T cell responses to AZD1222 COVID-19 vaccine. Sequencing was performed with immunoSEQ multiplex PCR; in TCRdb, only in-frame clones are kept and a portion is missing. The data contain about 170,000 clones, 85% to 95% of them singletons. Trimming removed 1 base at V and 5 bases at J, with 9 bases between. The CDR3 runs to 13 residues. Per the germline V gene, CDR1 is KGHSH and CDR2 is LQKENI. Comment on this clone: Its cognate antigen is unknown.

General study points: Among spike-specific TCRs, nearly half reportedly target unmutated variant regions.

The material sequenced was peripheral blood, taken on day 0 of AZD1222 vaccination. The gene calls are TRBV18 and TRBJ2-7; D is unclear. The sequence was collected from an adult in good health. CDR3 sequence reads: CASSPLADHEQYF. The CDR3 DNA reads as TGTGCCAGCTCACCACTCGCCGACCACGAGCAGTACTTC.